The 9 T cell receptor beta chains given below trace back to one sample, sequenced in a study of vaccination and CD4 T cells after COVID-19. Their target antigens are unknown. Treatment indicated: approximately 9-day PBMC culture with coronavirus spike peptide pools or control peptides (ViraFEST assay). An unexposed donor provided the CD4+ T cells, which were collected before the COVID-19 pandemic (2011-2018). Cultured CD4+ T-cell DNA underwent Oncomine TCR Beta short-read sequencing. One entry per CDR3 protein results from TCRdb running MiXCR on the PCR reads. Here the sample spans more than 6,500 distinct CDR3 sequences, roughly 36% being singletons. Sample: CD4+ T cells from blood, cultured in vitro. These receptors were taken from a human donor in good health.

The genes are TRBV11-2 and TRBJ1-2; D not resolved. Trimming took off 6 bases at V and 5 bases at J, with 13 bases between the two ends. From germline, CDR1 is SGHAT and CDR2 FQNNGV. The CDR3 totals 13 residues. DNA for the CDR3: TGTGCCAGCAGTTCCTCAGGTTCTTATGGCTACACCTTC. Translation: CASSSSGSYGYTF.

This clonotype was seen a few times. This chain links TRBV6-5 with TRBJ1-2, with a weak D call TRBD1 (5 bases). CDR3 length: 13 amino acids. The ends were cut back, 0 bases at V and 7 bases at J, with 9 bases in the middle. Germline V gene data show CDR1 as MNHEY and CDR2 as SVGAGI. The CDR3 region is CASSYSQDGGYTF. As DNA, the CDR3 is TGTGCCAGCAGTTACTCACAGGATGGTGGCTACACCTTC.

The chain joins TRBV6-1 to TRBJ1-6, with 7 bases identical to TRBD1. V lost 7 bases, J lost 7 bases, and 10 bases stayed unmatched. This CDR3 contains 15 residues. Germline values: CDR1 MNHNS, CDR2 SASEGT. The chain's CDR3 is CASNLGQILNSPLHF. CDR3 nucleotides: TGTGCCAGCAACCTGGGACAGATATTAAATTCACCCCTCCACTTT.

The genes are TRBV4-2 and TRBJ2-5; 7 nucleotides agree with TRBD2. The CDR3 totals 15 residues. The junction had 10 bases not matched to a gene; V was cut back by 4 bases and J by 5 bases. Per the germline V gene, CDR1 is LGHNA and CDR2 is YNFKEQ. The CDR3 reads CASSPAGPAGETQYF. For the CDR3, the DNA is TGTGCCAGCAGCCCAGCGGGGCCCGCGGGGGAGACCCAGTACTTC.

This clonotype came up a few times. The V gene is TRBV20-1, the J gene TRBJ2-1; 13 nucleotides align to TRBD2. Germline lookup yields CDR1 DFQATT and CDR2 SNEGSKA (reference sequence). The CDR3 runs 14 residues. Germline trimming cut 7 bases from V and 4 bases from J; bases unmatched to any gene: 4. Here the CDR3 reads CSVQLAGGYNEQFF. In DNA form, the CDR3 reads TGCAGTGTTCAACTAGCGGGGGGGTACAATGAGCAGTTCTTC.

The V gene is TRBV25-1, the J gene TRBJ2-5; D is uncertain. The germline CDR1 and CDR2 sequences are MGHDK and SYGVNS. V was trimmed by 7 bases and J by 5 bases, leaving 11 bases between them. The CDR3 runs 12 residues. The chain's CDR3 is CASTDEGETQYF. CDR3 bases: TGTGCCAGCACGGACGAAGGGGAGACCCAGTACTTC.

This chain connects TRBV19 to TRBJ1-3, with 7 bases that match TRBD1. The ends lost 6 bases at V and 3 bases at J; junction bases unmatched: 11. This CDR3 region has 16 residues. The germline V gene has CDR1 LNHDA and CDR2 SQIVND (reference sequence). CDR3 DNA sequence: TGTGCCAGTAGGCCACCCCGCAGGGGGAGTGGAAACACCATATATTTT. This codes for CASRPPRRGSGNTIYF.

This chain links TRBV7-7 with TRBJ2-3; 8 nucleotides line up with TRBD2. The CDR3 covers 18 residues. CDR1 is SSHAT, CDR2 FNYEAQ, per germline (reference sequence). V shed 1 base, J shed 7 bases, and the junction held 16 bases outside the gene matches. This CDR3 reads CASSLGPFGGGGLNTQYF. In DNA form, the CDR3 reads TGTGCCAGCAGCTTAGGCCCTTTCGGGGGCGGGGGGTTGAATACGCAGTATTTT.

V is TRBV9 and J is TRBJ1-5; D is uncertain. The length of the CDR3 is 14 residues. Trimming removed 2 bases at V and 0 bases at J, with 6 bases between. Germline lookup yields CDR1 SGDLS and CDR2 YYNGEE. The CDR3 protein is CASSVMDSNQPQHF. The CDR3 DNA reads as TGTGCCAGCAGCGTGATGGATAGCAATCAGCCCCAGCATTTT.